This paragraph covers one T cell receptor (beta chain) sequence. What it recognizes is unknown. At one of its ends the junction is not consistent with the germline gene, which may arise from a read error. From germline, CDR1 is MNHNY and CDR2 SVGAGI (reference sequence). This CDR3 is 15 amino acids long. The record originates from a study of blood T cells in healthy people across ages. Study-wide results and limits: Across the age range, TCR beta diversity per million T cells fell in a roughly linear way.

A J-beta primer mix and a sample-barcoded 5' primer were used in a second PCR of about 7 to 12 cycles. From the 5' RACE reads, TCRdb called clonotypes with MiXCR, one entry per CDR3 protein. The sample holds about 840,000 distinct CDR3 sequences; almost 30% are singletons and the top ten take 10% to 13%. This same sample was also taken into another study, of T cells of mothers and their children.

The sample comprised blood. The chain uses TRBV6-6 and TRBJ1-1; 7 bases are shared with TRBD1. The source is a woman in her thirties or forties in good health. Here the CDR3 DNA reads TGTGCCGGCAGCCTGGGACAGAGCATGAACACTGAAGCTTTCTTT. It specifies CAGSLGQSMNTEAFF.